One T cell receptor beta chain is described in this entry. The data stem from a study of neoadjuvant nivolumab and ipilimumab in lung cancer. Profiling relied on immunoSEQ multiplex PCR, and the TCRdb table lists in-frame clones only, not all of them. The sample has 25,000 to 35,000 clones, 92% seen once. The CDR3 contains 13 residues. CDR1 and CDR2 (germline): KGHSH, LQKENI. Trimming took off 2 bases at V and 6 bases at J, with 7 bases between the two ends. This TCR was recovered from an adult with non-small cell lung cancer. This material consisted of peripheral blood, taken after neoadjuvant nivolumab, alone or with ipilimumab, at or shortly before surgery. This sequence joins TRBV18 and TRBJ2-2, with a weak D call TRBD2 (6 bases). CDR3 sequence: CASSPGEAGELFF. Here the CDR3 DNA reads TGTGCCAGCTCACCAGGGGAGGCCGGGGAGCTGTTTTTT.